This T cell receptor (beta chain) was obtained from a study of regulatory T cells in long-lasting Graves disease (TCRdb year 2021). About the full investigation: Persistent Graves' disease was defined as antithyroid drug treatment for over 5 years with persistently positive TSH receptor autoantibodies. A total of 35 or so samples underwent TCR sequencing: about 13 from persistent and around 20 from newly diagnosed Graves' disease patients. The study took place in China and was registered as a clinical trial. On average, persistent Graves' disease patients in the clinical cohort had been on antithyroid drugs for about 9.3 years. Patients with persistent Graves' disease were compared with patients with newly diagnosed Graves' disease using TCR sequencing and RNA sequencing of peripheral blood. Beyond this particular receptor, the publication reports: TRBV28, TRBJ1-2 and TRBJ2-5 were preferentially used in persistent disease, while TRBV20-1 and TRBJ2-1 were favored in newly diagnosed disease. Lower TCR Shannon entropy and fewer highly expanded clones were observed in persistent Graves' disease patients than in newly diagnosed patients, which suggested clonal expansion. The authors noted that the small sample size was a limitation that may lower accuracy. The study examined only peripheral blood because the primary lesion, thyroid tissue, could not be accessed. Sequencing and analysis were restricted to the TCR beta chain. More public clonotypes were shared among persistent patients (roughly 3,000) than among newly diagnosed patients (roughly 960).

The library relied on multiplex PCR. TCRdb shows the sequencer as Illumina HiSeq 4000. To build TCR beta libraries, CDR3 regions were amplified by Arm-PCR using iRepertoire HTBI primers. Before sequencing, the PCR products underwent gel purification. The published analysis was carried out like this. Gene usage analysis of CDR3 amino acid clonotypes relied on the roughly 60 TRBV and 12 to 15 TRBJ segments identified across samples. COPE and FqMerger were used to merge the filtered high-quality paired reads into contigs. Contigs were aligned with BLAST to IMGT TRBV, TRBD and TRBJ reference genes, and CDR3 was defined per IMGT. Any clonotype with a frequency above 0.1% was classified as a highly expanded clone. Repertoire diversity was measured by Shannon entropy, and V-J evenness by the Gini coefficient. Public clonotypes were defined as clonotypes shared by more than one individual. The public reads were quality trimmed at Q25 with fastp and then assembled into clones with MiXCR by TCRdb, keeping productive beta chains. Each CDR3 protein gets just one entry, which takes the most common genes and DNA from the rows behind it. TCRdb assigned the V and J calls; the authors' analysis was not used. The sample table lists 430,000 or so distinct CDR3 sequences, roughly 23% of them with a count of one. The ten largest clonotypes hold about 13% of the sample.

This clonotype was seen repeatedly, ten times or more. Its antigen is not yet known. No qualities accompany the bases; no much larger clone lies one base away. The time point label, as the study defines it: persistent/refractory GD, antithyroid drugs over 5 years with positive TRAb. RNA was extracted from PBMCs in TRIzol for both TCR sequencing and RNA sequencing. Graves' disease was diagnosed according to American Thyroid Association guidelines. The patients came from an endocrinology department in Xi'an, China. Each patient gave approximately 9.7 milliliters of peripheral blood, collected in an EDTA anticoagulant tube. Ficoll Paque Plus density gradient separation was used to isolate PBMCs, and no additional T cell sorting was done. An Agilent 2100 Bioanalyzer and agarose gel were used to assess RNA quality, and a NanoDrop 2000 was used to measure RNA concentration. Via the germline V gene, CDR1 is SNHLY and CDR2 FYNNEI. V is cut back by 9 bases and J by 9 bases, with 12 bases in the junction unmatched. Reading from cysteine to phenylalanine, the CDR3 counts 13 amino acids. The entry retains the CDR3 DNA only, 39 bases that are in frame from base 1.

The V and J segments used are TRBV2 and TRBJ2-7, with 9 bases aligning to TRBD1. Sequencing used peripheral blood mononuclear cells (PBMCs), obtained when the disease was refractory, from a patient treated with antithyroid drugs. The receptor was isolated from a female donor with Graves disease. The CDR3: CARRGTGRSMQYF. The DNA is TGTGCCAGGCGGGGGACAGGGCGGTCGATGCAGTACTTC.